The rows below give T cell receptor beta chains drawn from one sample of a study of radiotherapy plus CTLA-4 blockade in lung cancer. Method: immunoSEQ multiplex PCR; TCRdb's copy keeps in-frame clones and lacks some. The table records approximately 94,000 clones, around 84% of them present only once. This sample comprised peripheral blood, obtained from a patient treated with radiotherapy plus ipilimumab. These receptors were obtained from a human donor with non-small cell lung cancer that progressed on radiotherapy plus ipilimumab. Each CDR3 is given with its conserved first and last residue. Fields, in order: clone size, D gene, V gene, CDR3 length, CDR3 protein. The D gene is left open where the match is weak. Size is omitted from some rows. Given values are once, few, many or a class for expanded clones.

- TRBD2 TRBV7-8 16 CASSIVAGGPYNEQFF
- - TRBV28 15 CASRITSAAAYEQYF
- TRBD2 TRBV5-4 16 CASSRARGRASYEQYF
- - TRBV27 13 CASGSYQGETQYF
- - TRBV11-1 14 CASSLAGDRYEQYF
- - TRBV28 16 CASSLYGGGINQPQHF
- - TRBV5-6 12 CASSLVGAEQYF
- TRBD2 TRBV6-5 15 CASSSGWEGSYEQYF
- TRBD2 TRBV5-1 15 CASSLRASGNLEQYF
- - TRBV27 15 CASSLWGSSGNEQFF
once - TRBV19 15 CASVDRPYSNQPQHF
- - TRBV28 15 CASSLFGTGSGKLFF
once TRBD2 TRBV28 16 CASSLYMLAGGYEQYF
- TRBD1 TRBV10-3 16 CAISEAQGVIAGELFF
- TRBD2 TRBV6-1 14 CASTPSGKYNEQFF
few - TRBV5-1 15 CASSGGSTPQNEQFF
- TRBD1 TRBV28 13 CASSWGQVNEQYF
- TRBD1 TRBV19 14 CASSSDRVYNEQFF
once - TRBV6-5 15 CASSHTGTGPDTQYF
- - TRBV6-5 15 CASSYFRGLTNEQFF
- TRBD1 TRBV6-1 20 CASSEGVFGTGGSGANVLTF
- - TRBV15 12 CATSRDRETQYF
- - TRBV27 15 CASSHPGGLPDTQYF
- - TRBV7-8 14 CASSSLVIPNEQFF
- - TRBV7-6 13 CASSPHLTDTQYF
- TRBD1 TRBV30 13 CAWSLRGLGVAFF
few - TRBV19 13 CASSMFSNQPQHF